This T cell receptor (beta chain) was captured in a study of blood T cells in healthy people across ages. A sample-barcoded 5' primer and a J-beta primer mix were used in a second PCR of roughly 7 to 12 cycles. TCRdb reprocessed the 5' RACE reads with MiXCR, giving one entry per CDR3 protein. This sample has some 320,000 distinct CDR3 sequences, with around 30% found just once. This clonotype has more than one count but fewer than ten. Its target is not known. A much larger clone sits a single nucleotide away, making a read error possible. Overall study results and limits: The donors' CMV status was not determined, possibly confounding changes in expanded clonotypes.

The CDR3 totals 15 residues. After removal of 7 bases from V and 4 bases from J, the junction contained 8 bases not matched to a gene. The germline CDR1 and CDR2 sequences are SGHRS and YFSETQ. The source of this sequence is a woman between 65 and 79 years old in good health. The chain employs TRBV5-1 and TRBJ2-5; 12 bases map to TRBD2. The specimen sequenced was blood. The DNA for the CDR3 is TGCGCCAGCGGCCCACTAGCGGGAGGCGCAGAGACCCAGTACTTC. Translating it yields CASGPLAGGAETQYF.